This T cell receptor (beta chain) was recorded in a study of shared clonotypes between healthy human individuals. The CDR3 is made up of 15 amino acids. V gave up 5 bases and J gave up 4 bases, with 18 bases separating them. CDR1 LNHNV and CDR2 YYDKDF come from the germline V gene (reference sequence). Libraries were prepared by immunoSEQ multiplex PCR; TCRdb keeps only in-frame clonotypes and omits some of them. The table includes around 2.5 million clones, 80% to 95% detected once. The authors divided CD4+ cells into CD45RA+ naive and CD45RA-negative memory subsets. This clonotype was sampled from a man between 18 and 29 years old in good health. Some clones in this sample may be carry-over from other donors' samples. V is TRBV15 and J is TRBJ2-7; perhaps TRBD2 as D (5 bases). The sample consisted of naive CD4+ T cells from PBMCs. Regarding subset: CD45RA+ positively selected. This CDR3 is CATSSARAGGYEQYF. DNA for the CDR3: TGTGCCACCAGCTCAGCGAGGGCGGGCGGGTACGAGCAGTACTTC.